This T cell receptor (beta chain) appears in the sequencing data of a study of shared clonotypes between healthy human individuals. Overall study: A couple of women and a few men aged 18 to 49 served as donors.

TCRdb's copy holds only in-frame clones and misses some; the assay was immunoSEQ multiplex PCR. The sample yields about 2.3 million clones, 85% to 95% seen once. On this clone: Its antigen is not identified. This same CDR3 is encoded by further DNA sequences in the sample.

The CDR3 length is 14 residues. V lost 1 base and J 2 bases, leaving 4 bases between the germline ends. The germline V gene encodes CDR1 SGHRS and CDR2 YFSETQ. Points from the study as a whole: It was only blood that was sampled, and tissue repertoires likely differ. Non-shared clonotypes displayed generation probabilities falling below those of clonotypes present in all four donors. Despite large depth, sorted-subset datasets appeared incompletely sequenced.

V gene TRBV5-1 combines with J gene TRBJ2-6; the D is unclear. Sequenced: naive CD4+ T cells from PBMCs. Subset indicated: CD45RA+ positively selected. This clonotype was obtained from a man aged 18-30 years in good health. Some clones in this sample may be carry-over from other donors' samples. The CDR3 nucleotides read TGCGCCAGCAGCTTGTCCCCTGGGGCCAACGTCCTGACTTTC. It yields the protein CASSLSPGANVLTF.